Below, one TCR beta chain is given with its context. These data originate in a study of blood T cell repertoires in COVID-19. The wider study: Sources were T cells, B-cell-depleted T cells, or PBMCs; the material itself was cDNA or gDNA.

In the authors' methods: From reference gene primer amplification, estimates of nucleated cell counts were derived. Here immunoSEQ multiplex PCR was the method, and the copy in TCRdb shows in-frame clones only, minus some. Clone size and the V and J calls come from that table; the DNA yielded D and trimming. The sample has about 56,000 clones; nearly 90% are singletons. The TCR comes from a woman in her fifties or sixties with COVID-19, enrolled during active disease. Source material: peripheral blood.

In DNA form, the CDR3 reads TGTGCCAGCAGGCCTTCAGGGGGCTACGAGCAGTACTTC. Protein product: CASRPSGGYEQYF. The V and J genes are TRBV7-2 and TRBJ2-7, with 7 positions matching TRBD1. Germline V gene sequence: CDR1 SGHTA, CDR2 FQGNSA. Trimming cost V 6 bases and J 3 bases; bases outside gene matches: 5. The CDR3 spans 13 residues.